These T cell receptor beta chains were read from a single sample in a study of beta chain features in type 1 diabetes. Clones were sequenced by immunoSEQ multiplex PCR, and TCRdb holds only the in-frame ones, with some missing. The sample carries fewer than 65,000 clones, around three fifths recorded once. The source material was Tregs from blood. The receptors stem from a woman younger than 35 in good health. The CDR3 runs from the conserved cysteine through the conserved F or W. A D gene is named only where the DNA matches it firmly. Clone size is not always given. Where it is, it says once, few, many or a class for expanded clones.

CDR3 DNA,CDR3 protein,J gene,clone size,CDR3 length,V gene,D gene
TGTGCCAGCAGTGTACAGGGCAGGGCCAATGAGCAGTTCTTC,CASSVQGRANEQFF,TRBJ2-1,.,14,TRBV2,.
TGCGCCAGCAGCCCCCTGAGGCCCACCTACGAGCAGTACTTC,CASSPLRPTYEQYF,TRBJ2-7,.,14,TRBV5-1,.
TGTGCCAGCAGCTTAGCGGGGGGTGGTGAGACCCAGTACTTC,CASSLAGGGETQYF,TRBJ2-5,.,14,TRBV7-3,TRBD2
TGTGCCAGCAGCCCCCGACAGGGAGGATCCTACGAGCAGTACTTC,CASSPRQGGSYEQYF,TRBJ2-7,.,15,TRBV6-5,.
TGTGCCATCAGTGAACAGGGACAGGAGTACGCTGAAGCTTTCTTT,CAISEQGQEYAEAFF,TRBJ1-1,few,15,TRBV10-3,TRBD1
TGTGCCAGCAGATGGAGGGGTGACTCCTACAATGAGCAGTTCTTC,CASRWRGDSYNEQFF,TRBJ2-1,few,15,TRBV2,.
TGTGCCAGCAGCTTAGTGCAGTCGTACGGGGCCGGGGAGCTGTTTTTT,CASSLVQSYGAGELFF,TRBJ2-2,once,16,TRBV7-9,.
TGTGCCAGCAGCTTAGATGGGGGGGACACCGCAGCTTTCTTT,CASSLDGGDTAAFF,TRBJ1-1,few,14,TRBV11-2,.
TGTGCCAGCAGCCTCCACAGGGAGGGACTGTTTTTT,CASSLHREGLFF,TRBJ1-4,.,12,TRBV7-2,.
TGCGCCAGCAGCCCGGACTGGGGGACAAGAGAAGCTTTCTTT,CASSPDWGTREAFF,TRBJ1-1,.,14,TRBV5-1,.
TGTGCCAGTAGGCCCGACAGCTCTGGGGCCAACGTCCTGACTTTC,CASRPDSSGANVLTF,TRBJ2-6,.,15,TRBV19,.
TGTGCCAGCAGTTTAGGGGGAGTCGGCGAGCAGTACTTC,CASSLGGVGEQYF,TRBJ2-7,once,13,TRBV6-5,.
TGTGCCAGCAGTCCTTGGGCAAACACTGAAGCTTTCTTT,CASSPWANTEAFF,TRBJ1-1,.,13,TRBV6-1,.
TGTGCCAGCTCACCGACAGGGACCTACGAGCAGTACTTC,CASSPTGTYEQYF,TRBJ2-7,medium-sized,13,TRBV18,TRBD1
TGTGCCAGCAGCCGGGAGGGGGACACTGAAGCTTTCTTT,CASSREGDTEAFF,TRBJ1-1,few,13,TRBV6-6,.
TGCGCCAGCAGCCACGAACTTACACAGGGATCCAGAAGCTACGAGCAGTACTTC,CASSHELTQGSRSYEQYF,TRBJ2-7,.,18,TRBV4-3,.
TGTGCCAGCAGTCGGGGAGGGTACGAGCAGTACTTC,CASSRGGYEQYF,TRBJ2-7,.,12,TRBV6-6,TRBD2